This entry is about one T cell receptor beta chain. Data came from immunoSEQ multiplex PCR; TCRdb stores just in-frame clones and leaves some out. The sample shows over 650,000 clones, more than 70% of them seen only once. The data were taken from a study of shared T cell receptors in the human thymus. This CDR3 contains 15 residues. CDR1 is MNHEY and CDR2 is SMNVEV in the germline V gene (reference sequence). Trimming stripped 0 bases from V and 3 bases from J, with 11 bases between. Another study also made use of these data, one on human thymus T cells. That paper adds: Donors were healthy Finnish infants having corrective surgery for congenital heart defects. Resections obtained during corrective heart surgery supplied the thymus tissue. Across thymic and blood repertoires, the usage of V and J genes appeared to be biased. Unrelated people showed highly overlapping thymic repertoires, related research reported.

The sequence was collected from a boy younger than two with a congenital heart defect. The specimen was thymocytes. The rearrangement joins TRBV27 to TRBJ1-1; D call uncertain. The CDR3 spells CASSLSEELHTEAFF. For the CDR3, the DNA is TGTGCCAGCAGTTTATCGGAGGAACTCCACACTGAAGCTTTCTTT.